Following are 9 T cell receptor beta chains from one sample sequenced in a study of blood T cell repertoires in COVID-19. Measured with immunoSEQ multiplex PCR; TCRdb has only the in-frame clones, and not every one. The repertoire has over 350,000 clones, more than 80% of them found once; the top ten carry 1.4%. The sample was peripheral blood. The receptors here all came from a woman aged 30 to 39 with active or convalescent COVID-19.

The rearrangement uses TRBV12-3 or TRBV12-4 and TRBJ2-2; D is uncertain. The CDR3 runs 11 residues. Trimming took off 8 bases at V and 9 bases at J, with 10 bases between the two ends. CDR3 coding DNA: TGTGCCAGCGGCGAGGCTAGGGAGCTGTTTTTT. This sequence encodes CASGEARELFF.

The chain is built from TRBV5-1 and TRBJ1-4, with D possibly matching TRBD1 (6 bases). V lost 2 bases and J lost 8, with 19 bases in between. This CDR3 is built from 16 residues. The germline gives CDR1 SGHRS, CDR2 YFSETQ. The DNA of the CDR3 is TGCGCCAGCAGCTTAGGTTCTCAGGGGTCGGGAGAAAAACTGTTTTTT. It encodes CASSLGSQGSGEKLFF.

The chain carries TRBV5-1 and TRBJ2-3; 7 bases agree with TRBD1. V gave up 5 bases and J gave up 1 base; unmatched junction bases: 1. The CDR3 runs to 13 residues. Germline lookup yields CDR1 SGHRS and CDR2 YFSETQ. The CDR3 sequence: CASRGQRTDTQYF. CDR3 coding DNA: TGCGCCAGCAGGGGACAGCGCACAGATACGCAGTATTTT.

V and J are TRBV7-9 and TRBJ1-6; maybe TRBD1 (5 bases). Trimming pared 2 bases from V and 3 bases from J, leaving 11 bases between. The length of the CDR3 is 16 residues. Germline V gives CDR1 SEHNR, CDR2 FQNEAQ (reference sequence). The CDR3 coding sequence is TGTGCCAGCAGCTTATGGAGGGACCTCTATAATTCACCCCTCCACTTT. It is translated as CASSLWRDLYNSPLHF.

The chain links TRBV6-6 to TRBJ2-6; D not certain. Between the trimmed V and J ends, which lost 5 bases and 0 bases, there was a span of 11 bases. The germline V gene encodes CDR1 MNHNY and CDR2 SVGAGI (reference sequence). The CDR3 is 16 residues long. CDR3 sequence (DNA): TGTGCCAGCAGTCCCCTGGGCCTCTCTGGGGCCAACGTCCTGACTTTC. Translation: CASSPLGLSGANVLTF.

The genes are TRBV27 and TRBJ2-5, with 8 bases matching TRBD2. The CDR3 length is 14 residues. CDR1 and CDR2 from the germline V gene are MNHEY and SMNVEV (reference sequence). Unmatched junction bases numbered 8, after V lost 6 bases and J lost 5 bases. CDR3 in amino acids: CASRPGLGGETQYF. The DNA of the CDR3 is TGTGCCAGCAGGCCGGGACTAGGGGGGGAGACCCAGTACTTC.

The rearrangement joins TRBV25-1 to TRBJ1-1, with D unclear. This CDR3 has 11 amino acids. Germline CDR1 is MGHDK and CDR2 is SYGVNS. The V end was cut by 6 bases, the J end by 7 bases, with 9 bases between. The chain's CDR3 is CASREELEAFF. CDR3 DNA: TGTGCCAGCAGGGAGGAACTTGAAGCTTTCTTT.

This chain links TRBV27 with TRBJ1-6, with 10 bases fitting TRBD1. The CDR3 has 13 residues. CDR1 is MNHEY, CDR2 SMNVEV, per germline (reference sequence). The ends lost 8 bases at V and 9 bases at J; junction bases unmatched: 4. DNA for the CDR3: TGTGCCAGCCGGGACAGGGGCGGTTCACCCCTCCACTTT. Protein product: CASRDRGGSPLHF.

The chain uses TRBV7-9 and TRBJ1-1; the match to TRBD1 covers 7 bases. Germline CDR1 and CDR2: SEHNR and FQNEAQ (reference sequence). This CDR3 has 14 amino acids. After removal of 2 bases from V and 1 base from J, the junction contained 1 base not matched to a gene. CDR3 bases: TGTGCCAGCAGCTTAAGGGGGCCGAACACTGAAGCTTTCTTT. Its protein product is CASSLRGPNTEAFF. The full variable domain, rest sourced from reference TRBV7-9 and TRBJ1-1, is DTGVSQNPRHKITKRGQNVTFRCDPISEHNRLYWYRQTLGQGPEFLTYFQNEAQLEKSRLLSDRFSAERPKGSFSTLEIQRTEQGDSAMYLCASSLRGPNTEAFFGQGTRLTVV.